This TCR beta chain was observed in a study of blood T cell repertoires in COVID-19. Study background: Whether acute or convalescent, the COVID-19 samples came from the United States, Italy and Spain.

Participant age was roughly 18 to 95 years, and participants resided in approximately 25 US areas. Participants were placed into cohorts based on the clinical history they reported. In Cohort 3, a recovered donor had either two negative PCRs, clearance, or symptom resolution. Germline V CDR1 and CDR2: MNHEY, SMNVEV (reference sequence). V shed 4 bases and J shed 7 bases, with 11 bases lying between them. The CDR3 consists of 14 residues. This table comes from immunoSEQ multiplex PCR, and its TCRdb copy is limited to in-frame clones, with some not included. This sample has some 370,000 clones; over 80% occur once, and the top ten carry around 5.1%.

The TCR was taken from a woman in her forties or fifties who had recovered from COVID-19. The specimen was PBMCs or T cells enriched from blood (not recorded which). The rearrangement uses TRBV27 and TRBJ1-6; D is ambiguous. The CDR3 loop reads CASSSWTGNSPLHF. The CDR3 DNA is TGTGCCAGCAGTTCTTGGACGGGGAATTCACCCCTCCACTTT.